The 23 T cell receptor beta chains below come from one sample, sequenced in a study of blood T cell repertoires in COVID-19 (dated by TCRdb to 2020 to 2022). The library was built by means of the immunoSEQ multiplex PCR assay. TCRdb holds this immuneACCESS table with in-frame rearrangements only. Some clones are missing; in checked studies, unresolved V genes explain under half, and the rest has no known cause. The table for this sample lists over 100,000 clones; approximately 84% of them were counted only once. Clones ranked in the top ten supply less than 1.5% of the sample. The sequenced sample consisted of peripheral blood. These TCRs come from a man aged 40-49 years with acute or convalescent COVID-19.

This clone was detected a few times. The chain joins TRBV18 to TRBJ1-6; 7 bases fit TRBD1. The germline CDR1 and CDR2 sequences are KGHSH and LQKENI. The ends lost 0 bases at V and 11 bases at J; junction bases unmatched: 1. The CDR3 loop spans 13 amino acids. CDR3 nucleotide sequence: TGTGCCAGCTCACCACCGGGACAGACACCCCTCCACTTT. The encoded protein is CASSPPGQTPLHF. Complete variable domain (other parts from reference TRBV18 and TRBJ1-6): NAGVMQNPRHLVRRRGQEARLRCSPMKGHSHVYWYRQLPEEGLKFMVYLQKENIIDESGMPKERFSAEFPKEGPSILRIQQVVRGDSAAYFCASSPPGQTPLHFGNGTRLTVT.

The genes are TRBV12-3 or TRBV12-4 and TRBJ1-1; D is ambiguous. The CDR3 length is 13 residues. Trimming removed 2 bases from V and 2 bases from J, with 6 bases in between. Written as DNA, the CDR3 is TGTGCCAGCAGTTTATGGACTAACACTGAAGCTTTCTTT. Translating it yields CASSLWTNTEAFF.

The J gene is TRBJ2-7, the V gene TRBV5-1, with 7 bases lining up with TRBD1. The CDR3 loop spans 15 amino acids. V gave up 0 bases and J gave up 4 bases; unmatched junction bases: 7. In germline, CDR1 is SGHRS, CDR2 YFSETQ. The chain's CDR3 is CASSLVTGVGYEQYF. In DNA form, the CDR3 reads TGCGCCAGCAGCTTGGTCACAGGGGTAGGGTACGAGCAGTACTTC.

This chain connects TRBV19 to TRBJ2-1; D may be TRBD1 (6 bases). Trimming cost V 4 bases and J 4 bases, with 11 bases left between them. The CDR3 covers 14 residues. Per the germline V gene, CDR1 is LNHDA and CDR2 is SQIVND (reference sequence). The DNA of the CDR3 is TGTGCCAGTAGTAACCGGGACAATTACAATGAGCAGTTCTTC. It translates to CASSNRDNYNEQFF.

Remarks on this clone: Other DNA sequences in this sample translate to the same CDR3. The V call is TRBV28, the J call TRBJ1-4; weak D call: TRBD1 (5 bases). Germline V gene sequence: CDR1 MDHEN, CDR2 SYDVKM. V lost 5 bases and J 3 bases, leaving 10 bases between the germline ends. The CDR3 totals 14 residues. CDR3 region: CASSRQGPNEKLFF. DNA for the CDR3: TGTGCCAGCAGTAGGCAGGGCCCTAATGAAAAACTGTTTTTT.

The chain links TRBV5-4 to TRBJ2-3, with D possibly TRBD1 on 6 matching bases. Looked up from germline, CDR1 is SGHNT and CDR2 is YYREEE (reference sequence). This CDR3 is 15 amino acids long. The V end lost 3 bases, the J end lost 3 bases, and 14 bases lay between the germline ends. DNA for the CDR3: TGTGCCAGCAGCTGGGGGCTCCCTAAGACAGATACGCAGTATTTT. It codes for CASSWGLPKTDTQYF.

V and J are TRBV7-2 and TRBJ2-1; 13 positions agree with TRBD2. With 5 bases clipped from V and 9 bases from J, the junction kept 10 bases outside the gene matches. The CDR3 is made up of 16 amino acids. The V gene's germline CDR1 is SGHTA and CDR2 FQGNSA. DNA of the CDR3: TGTGCCAGCAGCACCCGACTAGCGGGGGGACTGGGTGAGCAGTTCTTC. Its translation is CASSTRLAGGLGEQFF.

This clone was seen once. The chain is built from TRBV27 and TRBJ2-1; 8 positions match TRBD1. Looked up from germline, CDR1 is MNHEY and CDR2 is SMNVEV (reference sequence). This CDR3 is 15 amino acids long. Trimming cost V 8 bases and J 7 bases; bases outside gene matches: 13. This CDR3 reads CASGDRERQGNEQFF. In DNA form, the CDR3 reads TGTGCCAGCGGGGACCGGGAAAGACAGGGGAATGAGCAGTTCTTC.

V usage is TRBV2 and J usage is TRBJ2-1; D remains ambiguous. This CDR3 is built from 11 residues. Between the trimmed V and J ends, which lost 1 base and 7 bases, there was a span of 2 bases. CDR1 and CDR2 (germline): SNHLY, FYNNEI. The CDR3 region has the DNA TGTGCCAGCAGTGAAGTAAATGAGCAGTTCTTC. Translated: CASSEVNEQFF.

This clone was seen a handful of times. The chain is built from TRBV4-2 and TRBJ2-6; no clear D gene. The CDR3 runs 16 residues. The germline V and J ends were trimmed by 0 bases and 2 bases, with 8 bases remaining between them. Germline V gene sequence: CDR1 LGHNA, CDR2 YNFKEQ. This CDR3 reads CASSQDLATGANVLTF. CDR3 bases: TGTGCCAGCAGCCAAGATTTGGCCACTGGGGCCAACGTCCTGACTTTC.

A note on this clone: This same CDR3 is encoded by further DNA sequences in the sample. V gene TRBV3-1 (or the pseudogene TRBV3-2) combines with J gene TRBJ1-6, with 7 bases that match TRBD1. The CDR3 spans 14 residues. V was clipped by 4 bases and J by 7 bases; unmatched bases: 4. The germline gives CDR1 LGHDT, CDR2 YNNKEL (reference sequence). For the CDR3, the DNA is TGTGCCAGCAGCCCGGGACAGCTAAATTCACCCCTCCACTTT. Protein product: CASSPGQLNSPLHF.

The chain employs TRBV5-1 and TRBJ2-1; TRBD1 is a possible D gene (6 bases). The CDR3 is 12 amino acids. Germline V gene data show CDR1 as SGHRS and CDR2 as YFSETQ. Trimming pared 3 bases from V and 7 bases from J, leaving 8 bases between. The CDR3 coding sequence is TGCGCCAGCAGCTCGCAGGGGAATGAGCAGTTCTTC. It specifies CASSSQGNEQFF.

This clone has a single count. The chain combines TRBV5-1 with TRBJ2-3, with 12 bases fitting TRBD2. The V segment lost 3 bases and the J segment 1 base; nucleotides outside the gene matches: 9. Looked up from germline, CDR1 is SGHRS and CDR2 is YFSETQ. This CDR3 is 18 amino acids long. This chain's CDR3 is CASSYGLAGKGGTDTQYF. The CDR3 nucleotides read TGCGCCAGCAGCTACGGACTAGCGGGAAAAGGCGGCACAGATACGCAGTATTTT.

This rearrangement joins TRBV10-3 to TRBJ1-2; the D gene is possibly TRBD1 (5 bases). The CDR3 sequence is 12 residues long. Trimming pared 3 bases from V and 4 bases from J, leaving 6 bases between. Germline V gene sequence: CDR1 ENHRY, CDR2 SYGVKD. The CDR3, as DNA: TGTGCCATCAGTGACGACAGCTATGGCTACACCTTC. Its translation: CAISDDSYGYTF.

The chain uses TRBV7-6 and TRBJ2-3, with TRBD1 as a possible D gene (5 bases). Germline lookup yields CDR1 SGHVS and CDR2 FNYEAQ. Trimming stripped 2 bases from V and 9 bases from J, with 15 bases between. The CDR3 totals 14 residues. CDR3 DNA sequence: TGTGCCAGCAGCTTATTGGCAGGGTCAGCGACGCAGTATTTT. This sequence encodes CASSLLAGSATQYF.

The CDR3 bases are TGCGCCAGCAGCTTGGGCCAGCGGGGGGGCTACAATGAGCAGTTCTTC. Translating it yields CASSLGQRGGYNEQFF. This sequence joins TRBV5-1 and TRBJ2-1, with 10 bases aligning to TRBD2. The CDR3 is 16 amino acids. The V gene's germline CDR1 is SGHRS and CDR2 YFSETQ. V shed 0 bases and J 3 bases; nucleotides not matched to a gene: 3.

This rearrangement joins TRBV2 to TRBJ2-3; D is possibly TRBD2 (6 bases). The CDR3 runs 13 residues. Germline V gene sequence: CDR1 SNHLY, CDR2 FYNNEI. Between the trimmed V and J ends, which lost 4 bases and 9 bases, there was a span of 14 bases. DNA for the CDR3: TGTGCCAGCAGTGTACGACTAGTTCTGACGCAGTATTTT. The encoded protein is CASSVRLVLTQYF.

This clone came up once. This chain links TRBV6-5 with TRBJ2-3; 7 positions match TRBD1. The germline V gene encodes CDR1 MNHEY and CDR2 SVGAGI. Trimming took 5 bases from V and 7 from J; bases not matched to a gene: 12. The CDR3 sequence is 15 residues long. CDR3 sequence reads: CASSPLGQAENTQYF. Written as DNA, the CDR3 is TGTGCCAGCAGTCCCCTAGGACAGGCAGAAAATACGCAGTATTTT.

The chain is built from TRBV29-1 and TRBJ1-2; maybe TRBD1 (6 bases). This CDR3 has 11 residues. In germline, CDR1 is SQVTM, CDR2 ANQGSEA. CDR3 nucleotides: TGCAGGGCAGGGACACAGCAAACCTACACCTTC. This sequence encodes CRAGTQQTYTF.

The chain links TRBV19 to TRBJ2-7, with 9 bases identical to TRBD1. Germline V gene sequence: CDR1 LNHDA, CDR2 SQIVND (reference sequence). V gave up 5 bases and J gave up 2 bases; unmatched junction bases: 4. The CDR3 spans 14 residues. Written as DNA, the CDR3 is TGTGCCAGTAGTCAGGACAGGGGAACCTACGAGCAGTACTTC. Its protein product is CASSQDRGTYEQYF.

V usage is TRBV7-9 and J usage is TRBJ2-7; perhaps TRBD1 as D (6 bases). The CDR3 has 13 amino acids. V dropped 5 bases and J dropped 6 bases, with 14 bases sitting between them. The germline gives CDR1 SEHNR, CDR2 FQNEAQ (reference sequence). CDR3 DNA sequence: TGTGCCAGCAGCCCCCAGGGGTTAGGCGAGCAGTACTTC. It yields the protein CASSPQGLGEQYF.

The chain joins TRBV5-6 to TRBJ1-2, with D perhaps matching TRBD1 (5 bases). Germline loops: CDR1 SGHDT, CDR2 YYEEEE. With 0 bases removed from V and 1 base from J, the gap between germline ends came to 10 bases. This CDR3 contains 15 residues. In DNA, the CDR3 is TGTGCCAGCAGCTTGGAGGGGCGCGGTAACTATGGCTACACCTTC. It encodes CASSLEGRGNYGYTF. Combining the CDR3 with reference TRBV5-6 and TRBJ1-2 gives the whole variable domain DAGVTQSPTHLIKTRGQQVTLRCSPKSGHDTVSWYQQALGQGPQFIFQYYEEEERQRGNFPDRFSGHQFPNYSSELNVNALLLGDSALYLCASSLEGRGNYGYTFGSGTRLTVV.

The J gene is TRBJ2-7, the V gene TRBV21-1; TRBD1 reflects the table's D call only, with no check against the DNA. TRBV21-1 is a known pseudogene. The CDR3 contains 18 residues. CDR3 sequence (DNA): TGTGCCAGCAGCCCGACCCTTATGACAGGGCATAGCTCCTACGAGCAGTACTTC. It specifies CASSPTLMTGHSSYEQYF.